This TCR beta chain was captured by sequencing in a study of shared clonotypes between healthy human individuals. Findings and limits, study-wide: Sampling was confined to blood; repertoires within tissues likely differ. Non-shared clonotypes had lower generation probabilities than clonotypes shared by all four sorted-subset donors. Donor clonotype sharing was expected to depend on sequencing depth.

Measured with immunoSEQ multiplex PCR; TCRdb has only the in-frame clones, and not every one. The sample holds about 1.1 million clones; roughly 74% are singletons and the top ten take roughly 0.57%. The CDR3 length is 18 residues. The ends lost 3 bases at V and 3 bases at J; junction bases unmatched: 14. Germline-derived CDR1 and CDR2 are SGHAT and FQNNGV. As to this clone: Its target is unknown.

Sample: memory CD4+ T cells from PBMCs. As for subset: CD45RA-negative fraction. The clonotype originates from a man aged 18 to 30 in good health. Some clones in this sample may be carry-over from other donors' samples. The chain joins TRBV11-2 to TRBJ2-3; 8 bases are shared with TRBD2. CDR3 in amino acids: CASSFRVGAGGRTDTQYF. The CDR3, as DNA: TGTGCCAGCAGCTTCCGGGTAGGGGCTGGCGGGAGGACAGATACGCAGTATTTT.